The source of this TCR beta chain is a study of blood T cell repertoires in COVID-19. Study-level background: The analysed material was cDNA or gDNA that came from T cells, B-cell-depleted T cells, or PBMCs.

The study assigned cohorts using participant-reported clinical history. Recovered participants had two consecutive negative NP/OP PCR tests, healthcare professional clearance, or symptom resolution. Data came from immunoSEQ multiplex PCR; TCRdb stores just in-frame clones and leaves some out. The sample contains some 300,000 clones, over 75% of which appear only once. The CDR3 spans 15 residues. Germline CDR1 LNHDA, CDR2 SQIVND (reference sequence). V dropped 4 bases and J dropped 5; count of bases not matched to a gene: 8. The chain uses TRBV19 and TRBJ1-2; 9 positions match TRBD1. Sequenced input: PBMCs or T cells enriched from blood (not recorded which). The receptor comes from a woman under 40 who had recovered from COVID-19. DNA of the CDR3: TGTGCCAGTAGTACCCGGGGGACAGGGAATTATGGCTACACCTTC. Protein product: CASSTRGTGNYGYTF.